The 27 T cell receptor beta chains below all came from one sample that was sequenced in a study of OX40 agonist ivuxolimab in advanced cancers. Clones were read by immunoSEQ multiplex PCR, and TCRdb kept only the in-frame ones, dropping some. The sample lists approximately 26,000 clones, almost 80% occurring once. The sample here was CD4+ or CD8+ T cells sorted from blood, taken in a trial of the OX40 agonist ivuxolimab. These receptors originate from an adult with an advanced solid tumor such as melanoma, head and neck, liver or kidney cancer.

This chain links TRBV15 with TRBJ1-5, with 10 bases fitting TRBD1. Germline V gene lookup returns CDR1 LNHNV and CDR2 YYDKDF (reference sequence). After removal of 5 bases from V and 2 bases from J, the junction contained 12 bases not matched to a gene. CDR3 size: 18 residues. In DNA form, the CDR3 reads TGTGCCACCAGCCGGACCTCCGGGACAGGGGTAGGCAATCAGCCCCAGCATTTT. Protein: CATSRTSGTGVGNQPQHF.

V gene TRBV5-6 combines with J gene TRBJ1-5; 7 nucleotides match TRBD1. V dropped 4 bases and J dropped 2; count of bases not matched to a gene: 0. CDR1 is SGHDT, CDR2 YYEEEE, per germline. The CDR3 is made up of 13 amino acids. The CDR3 region has the DNA TGTGCCAGCAGCGACAGGGGCAATCAGCCCCAGCATTTT. Translated: CASSDRGNQPQHF.

The V gene is TRBV5-5, the J gene TRBJ1-1; D remains unclear. The CDR3 contains 13 residues. Trimming took 0 bases from V and 2 from J, leaving 5 bases between them. Germline CDR1 SGHKS, CDR2 YYEKEE (reference sequence). CDR3 sequence reads: CASSLGSNTEAFF. CDR3 coding DNA: TGTGCCAGCAGCTTGGGCAGTAACACTGAAGCTTTCTTT.

The chain combines TRBV9 with TRBJ2-1; 10 nucleotides agree with TRBD2. Germline V lookup: CDR1 SGDLS, CDR2 YYNGEE. There are 15 residues in the CDR3. The trim removed 3 bases at V and 3 bases at J, leaving 3 bases unmatched. The CDR3 DNA reads TGTGCCAGCAGCGCCGAGCGGGGGGGCTACAATGAGCAGTTCTTC. Residues: CASSAERGGYNEQFF.

This clone was picked up one time. This sequence joins TRBV7-2 and TRBJ1-6; D remains unclear. CDR1 is SGHTA and CDR2 is FQGNSA in the germline V gene. This CDR3 is built from 14 residues. V was pared by 5 bases and J by 8 bases, with 13 bases between. The CDR3 bases are TGTGCCAGCAGCCGACTCACCAGCTATTCACCCCTCCACTTT. Protein: CASSRLTSYSPLHF.

The chain couples TRBV14 to TRBJ2-7; D gene ambiguous. The germline V and J ends were trimmed by 4 bases and 2 bases, with 12 bases remaining between them. The CDR3 contains 14 residues. Germline V lookup: CDR1 SGHDN, CDR2 FVKESK. The CDR3 loop reads CASSLLYRAYEQYF. The CDR3, as DNA: TGTGCCAGCAGCCTTTTGTACCGAGCCTACGAGCAGTACTTC.

This clone has just one count. V and J are TRBV7-8 and TRBJ1-5; a possible D gene is TRBD1 (5 bases). The CDR3 loop spans 15 amino acids. Germline V gene data show CDR1 as SGHVS and CDR2 as FQNEAQ. Trimming pared 5 bases from V and 0 bases from J, leaving 11 bases between. The DNA of the CDR3 is TGTGCCAGCAGCGATGGGACGTCTAGCAATCAGCCCCAGCATTTT. This encodes CASSDGTSSNQPQHF.

The chain joins TRBV7-2 to TRBJ2-6, with D unclear. Germline CDR1 is SGHTA and CDR2 is FQGNSA. CDR3 length: 14 residues. V shed 4 bases and J shed 2 bases, with 6 bases lying between them. The CDR3 nucleotides are TGTGCCAGCAGCTACCTTACTGGGGCCAACGTCCTGACTTTC. This encodes CASSYLTGANVLTF.

The DNA of the CDR3 is TGTGCCAGCAGCCCGACTGTTGCCGGGGAGCTGTTTTTT. Its translation: CASSPTVAGELFF. V and J are TRBV4-2 and TRBJ2-2; D remains unclear. In germline, CDR1 is LGHNA, CDR2 YNFKEQ. V was shortened by 4 bases and J by 6 bases, with 9 bases between the two germline ends. The CDR3 contains 13 residues.

The chain is built from TRBV7-9 and TRBJ2-1, with D possibly TRBD1 on 5 matching bases. Germline V gives CDR1 SEHNR, CDR2 FQNEAQ (reference sequence). CDR3 length: 14 amino acids. Trimming stripped 4 bases from V and 7 bases from J, with 14 bases between. The CDR3 reads CASSSPRTPNEQFF. The DNA for the CDR3 is TGTGCCAGCAGCTCTCCCCGGACACCAAATGAGCAGTTCTTC.

The sample holds one count of this clone. The genes are TRBV2 and TRBJ2-1; 7 bases map to TRBD1. The ends lost 3 bases at V and 5 bases at J; junction bases unmatched: 7. The CDR3 consists of 15 residues. The V gene's germline CDR1 is SNHLY and CDR2 FYNNEI. The chain's CDR3 is CASSDGPGGNNEQFF. For the CDR3, the DNA is TGTGCCAGCAGTGATGGTCCAGGGGGTAACAATGAGCAGTTCTTC.

This rearrangement joins TRBV5-4 to TRBJ1-2; TRBD1 aligns across 7 bases. The ends lost 5 bases at V and 10 bases at J; junction bases unmatched: 8. Germline V lookup: CDR1 SGHNT, CDR2 YYREEE (reference sequence). The CDR3 loop spans 12 amino acids. The CDR3 region has the DNA TGTGCCAGCAGTTCGACAGGGAATGACTACACCTTC. It specifies CASSSTGNDYTF.

V and J are TRBV2 and TRBJ2-7; D perhaps matches TRBD1 (6 bases). V lost 7 bases to trimming and J lost 4 bases, with 11 bases between them. CDR3 length equals 12 residues. Per the germline V gene, CDR1 is SNHLY and CDR2 is FYNNEI. CDR3: CASNGQGYEQYF. CDR3 coding DNA: TGTGCCAGCAACGGGCAGGGGTACGAGCAGTACTTC.

V and J are TRBV18 and TRBJ1-4; D is unresolved. CDR3 size: 12 residues. In germline, CDR1 is KGHSH, CDR2 LQKENI. The V and J ends lost 4 bases and 5 bases respectively, with 5 bases between them. The CDR3 reads CASSRGNEKLFF. DNA for the CDR3: TGTGCCAGCTCACGGGGAAATGAAAAACTGTTTTTT.

The V gene is TRBV6-1, the J gene TRBJ1-2; possibly TRBD1 for D (6 bases). CDR3 length: 13 amino acids. Per the germline V gene, CDR1 is MNHNS and CDR2 is SASEGT. The V and J ends lost 4 bases and 7 bases respectively, with 13 bases between them. The CDR3 DNA is TGTGCCAGCAGTGGCAGGGGTGTCCTTGGCTACACCTTC. Residues: CASSGRGVLGYTF.

V usage is TRBV2 and J usage is TRBJ2-3, with a possible D match to TRBD2 (5 bases). CDR1 and CDR2 (germline): SNHLY, FYNNEI. Trimming left V 8 bases short and J 5 bases short, with 11 bases between. The CDR3 is made up of 12 amino acids. This CDR3 is CASGYRGDTQYF. The CDR3, as DNA: TGTGCCAGCGGTTACCGGGGAGATACGCAGTATTTT.

This sequence joins TRBV11-2 and TRBJ1-2, with 10 positions matching TRBD1. Germline trimming cut 5 bases from V and 4 bases from J; bases unmatched to any gene: 4. The CDR3 has 14 amino acids. The germline gives CDR1 SGHAT, CDR2 FQNNGV. The CDR3 nucleotides read TGTGCCAGCAGCGCGACAGGGGGCGGCTATGGCTACACCTTC. Amino acids: CASSATGGGYGYTF.

This chain links TRBV9 with TRBJ2-3, with 7 bases aligning to TRBD1. The V gene's germline CDR1 is SGDLS and CDR2 YYNGEE. CDR3 length equals 15 residues. The trim removed 4 bases at V and 3 bases at J, leaving 8 bases unmatched. CDR3 nucleotide sequence: TGTGCCAGCAGCCTACAGGGGCGAGGAACAGATACGCAGTATTTT. Translated, it gives CASSLQGRGTDTQYF.

The chain combines TRBV5-4 with TRBJ1-6, with TRBD1 identical over 9 bases. The CDR3 covers 16 residues. CDR1 and CDR2 (germline): SGHNT, YYREEE (reference sequence). V lost 1 base, J lost 7 bases, and 6 bases stayed unmatched. CDR3 coding DNA: TGTGCCAGCAGCTTGACAGGGGGCCCTTGGAATTCACCCCTCCACTTT. Translated, it gives CASSLTGGPWNSPLHF.

The rearrangement links TRBV7-2 to TRBJ1-4; D is unclear. Trimming took 4 bases from V and 8 from J, leaving 8 bases between them. The CDR3 length is 12 residues. Germline-derived CDR1 and CDR2 are SGHTA and FQGNSA. The CDR3 region is CASSYGREKLFF. CDR3 nucleotides: TGTGCCAGCAGCTACGGACGCGAAAAACTGTTTTTT.

The V gene is TRBV9, the J gene TRBJ2-3; no clear D gene. V gave up 4 bases and J gave up 0 bases, with 6 bases separating them. This CDR3 region has 13 residues. Germline CDR1 is SGDLS and CDR2 is YYNGEE. CDR3 sequence: CASSPFSTDTQYF. The CDR3 bases are TGTGCCAGCAGCCCCTTCAGCACAGATACGCAGTATTTT.

This clone was recorded only once. The chain uses TRBV6-7 and TRBJ2-7, with TRBD2 matching 7 bases. TRBV6-7 is assigned to the ORF class and has an uncertain function. With V trimmed by 2 bases and J by 3 bases, 16 bases remained unmatched. The CDR3 is 18 residues long. The CDR3 protein is CASSYKWGGTAKFYEQYF. CDR3 DNA sequence: TGTGCCAGCAGTTACAAGTGGGGAGGGACGGCCAAATTCTACGAGCAGTACTTC.

This clone was seen only once. This rearrangement joins TRBV7-6 to TRBJ1-5; no definite D call. V was shortened by 1 base and J by 7 bases, with 14 bases between the two germline ends. The germline gives CDR1 SGHVS, CDR2 FNYEAQ. The CDR3 runs to 15 residues. In nucleotides, the CDR3 is TGTGCCAGCAGCTTAGAGGTCGGAGGCGTCCAGCCCCAGCATTTT. This translates into CASSLEVGGVQPQHF.

The chain employs TRBV6-5 and TRBJ1-6; 7 bases map to TRBD1. The CDR3 spans 15 residues. Looked up from germline, CDR1 is MNHEY and CDR2 is SVGAGI. V lost 6 bases and J lost 5; bases outside the gene matches: 7. The CDR3 coding sequence is TGTGCCAGCAGGGTCACAGGGGTGAATAATTCACCCCTCCACTTT. It codes for CASRVTGVNNSPLHF.

The chain uses TRBV7-2 and TRBJ2-7; D may be TRBD2 (6 bases). The V gene's germline CDR1 is SGHTA and CDR2 FQGNSA. V was shortened by 5 bases and J by 6 bases, with 17 bases between the two germline ends. The CDR3 is 14 amino acids. CDR3 in amino acids: CASSLSGSSGEQYF. The CDR3 nucleotides are TGTGCCAGCAGCCTGAGCGGGTCCTCGGGCGAGCAGTACTTC.

The rearrangement links TRBV7-9 to TRBJ2-5, with D tentatively TRBD2 (6 bases). The CDR3 is made up of 16 amino acids. The germline V gene encodes CDR1 SEHNR and CDR2 FQNEAQ (reference sequence). V lost 3 bases to trimming and J lost 5 bases, with 19 bases between them. This CDR3 reads CASSLEGPPEWETQYF. The CDR3 bases are TGTGCCAGCAGCTTGGAGGGGCCCCCAGAGTGGGAGACCCAGTACTTC.

This rearrangement joins TRBV25-1 to TRBJ2-5; D tentatively reads TRBD1 or TRBD2 (6 bases each). CDR1 is MGHDK and CDR2 is SYGVNS in the germline V gene. V lost 0 bases and J lost 4, with 12 bases in between. The CDR3 is 15 residues long. CDR3 nucleotide sequence: TGTGCCAGCAGTGAATATAGGGGGGCCTCAGAGACCCAGTACTTC. It is translated as CASSEYRGASETQYF. The complete variable domain, with remaining parts taken from reference TRBV25-1 and TRBJ2-5, reads EADIYQTPRYLVIGTGKKITLECSQTMGHDKMYWYQQDPGMELHLIHYSYGVNSTEKGDLSSESTVSRIRTEHFPLTLESARPSHTSQYLCASSEYRGASETQYFGPGTRLLVL.